This TCR beta chain was found in a study of cytomegalovirus exposure and HLA in healthy donors. The V gene lost 5 bases and the J gene lost 0 bases, with 17 bases spanning the gap. The CDR3 covers 16 residues. CDR1 and CDR2 (germline): SGHAT, FQNNGV. PCR employed 60 Vbeta and 13 Jbeta primers. Assay used: immunoSEQ multiplex PCR; TCRdb lists only in-frame clones, some missing. The sample records around 150,000 clones, 75% to 80% being singletons. On this clone itself: No antigen is known for it.

Study-level results: Cytomegalovirus association was assigned to more than 150 TCR beta chains. In vitro data verified three CMV-associated chains as specific for CMV antigens. Relative to equally common others, HLA-associated TCR beta chains showed greater clonal expansion in a later analysis.

The gene calls are TRBV11-2 and TRBJ2-7, with a weak D call TRBD1 (7 bases). The origin of this receptor is a woman aged 25-40 years in good health and CMV-seronegative. Sequencing was carried out using PBMCs. CDR3: CASSPSRGTASYEQYF. The CDR3 DNA sequence: TGTGCCAGCAGCCCGAGTCGGGGGACAGCCTCCTACGAGCAGTACTTC.